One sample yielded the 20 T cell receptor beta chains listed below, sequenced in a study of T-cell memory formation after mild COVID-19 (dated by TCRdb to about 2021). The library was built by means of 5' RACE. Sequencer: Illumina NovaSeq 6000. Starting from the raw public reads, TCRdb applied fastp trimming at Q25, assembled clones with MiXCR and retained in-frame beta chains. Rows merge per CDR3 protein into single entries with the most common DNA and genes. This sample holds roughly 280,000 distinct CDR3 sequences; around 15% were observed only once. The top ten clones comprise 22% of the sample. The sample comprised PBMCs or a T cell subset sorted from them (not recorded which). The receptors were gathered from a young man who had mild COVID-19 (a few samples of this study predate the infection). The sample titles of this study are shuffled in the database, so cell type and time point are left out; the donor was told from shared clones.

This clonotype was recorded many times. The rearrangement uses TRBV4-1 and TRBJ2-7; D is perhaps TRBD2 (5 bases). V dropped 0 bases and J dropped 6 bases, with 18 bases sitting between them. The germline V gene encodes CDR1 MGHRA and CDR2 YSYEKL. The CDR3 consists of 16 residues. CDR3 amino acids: CASSQDRGRPEGEQYF. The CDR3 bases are TGCGCCAGCAGCCAAGATCGAGGGCGGCCTGAGGGCGAGCAGTACTTC.

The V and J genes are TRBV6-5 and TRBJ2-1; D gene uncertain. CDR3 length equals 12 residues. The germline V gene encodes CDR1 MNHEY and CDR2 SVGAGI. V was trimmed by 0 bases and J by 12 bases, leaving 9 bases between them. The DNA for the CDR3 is TGTGCCAGCAGTTACTCCGGGTTGGGGCAGTTCTTC. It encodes CASSYSGLGQFF.

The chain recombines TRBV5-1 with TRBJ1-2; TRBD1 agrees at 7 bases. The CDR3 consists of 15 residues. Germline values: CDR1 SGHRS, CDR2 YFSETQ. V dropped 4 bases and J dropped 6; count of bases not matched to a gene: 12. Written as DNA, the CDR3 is TGCGCCAGCAGCGGACCCGACAGGGCTCCCAATGGCTACACCTTC. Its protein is CASSGPDRAPNGYTF.

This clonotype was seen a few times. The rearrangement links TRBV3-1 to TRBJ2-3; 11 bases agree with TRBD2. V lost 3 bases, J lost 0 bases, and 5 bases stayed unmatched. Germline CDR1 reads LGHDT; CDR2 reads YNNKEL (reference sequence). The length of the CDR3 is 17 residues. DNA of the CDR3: TGTGCCAGCAGCCAGGGACTAGCGGTAGTTAGCACAGATACGCAGTATTTT. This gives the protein CASSQGLAVVSTDTQYF.

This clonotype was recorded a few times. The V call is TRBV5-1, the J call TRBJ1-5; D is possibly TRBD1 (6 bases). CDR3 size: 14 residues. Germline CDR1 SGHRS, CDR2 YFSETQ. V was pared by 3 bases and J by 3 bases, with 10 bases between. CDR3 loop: CASSSTGLNQPQHF. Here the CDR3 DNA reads TGCGCCAGCAGCTCGACAGGCCTCAATCAGCCCCAGCATTTT. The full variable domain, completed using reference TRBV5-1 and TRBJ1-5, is KAGVTQTPRYLIKTRGQQVTLSCSPISGHRSVSWYQQTPGQGLQFLFEYFSETQRNKGNFPGRFSGRQFSNSRSEMNVSTLELGDSALYLCASSSTGLNQPQHFGDGTRLSIL.

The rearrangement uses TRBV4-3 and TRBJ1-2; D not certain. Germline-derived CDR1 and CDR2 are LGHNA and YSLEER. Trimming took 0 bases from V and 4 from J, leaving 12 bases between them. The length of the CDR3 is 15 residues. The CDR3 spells CASSQEEGSVYGYTF. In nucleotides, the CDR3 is TGCGCCAGCAGCCAAGAAGAGGGCTCCGTCTATGGCTACACCTTC.

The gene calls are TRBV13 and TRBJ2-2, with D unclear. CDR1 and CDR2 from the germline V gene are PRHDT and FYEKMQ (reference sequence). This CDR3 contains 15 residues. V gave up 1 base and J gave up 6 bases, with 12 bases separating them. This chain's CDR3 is CASSLAVVAAGELFF. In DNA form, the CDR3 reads TGTGCCAGCAGCTTAGCCGTGGTCGCGGCCGGGGAGCTGTTTTTT.

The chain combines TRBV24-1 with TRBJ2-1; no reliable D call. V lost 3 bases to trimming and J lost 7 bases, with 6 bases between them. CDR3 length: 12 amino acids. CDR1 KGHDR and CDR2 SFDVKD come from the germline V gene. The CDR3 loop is CATSDAGNEQFF. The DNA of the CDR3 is TGTGCCACCAGTGATGCTGGTAATGAGCAGTTCTTC.

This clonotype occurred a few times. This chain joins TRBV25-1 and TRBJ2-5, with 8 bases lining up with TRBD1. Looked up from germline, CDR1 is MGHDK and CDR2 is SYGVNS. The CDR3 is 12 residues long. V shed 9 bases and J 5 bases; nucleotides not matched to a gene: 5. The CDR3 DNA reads TGTGCCAGTAGGACAGGGATGGAGACCCAGTACTTC. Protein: CASRTGMETQYF. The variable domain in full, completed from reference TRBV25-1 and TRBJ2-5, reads EADIYQTPRYLVIGTGKKITLECSQTMGHDKMYWYQQDPGMELHLIHYSYGVNSTEKGDLSSESTVSRIRTEHFPLTLESARPSHTSQYLCASRTGMETQYFGPGTRLLVL.

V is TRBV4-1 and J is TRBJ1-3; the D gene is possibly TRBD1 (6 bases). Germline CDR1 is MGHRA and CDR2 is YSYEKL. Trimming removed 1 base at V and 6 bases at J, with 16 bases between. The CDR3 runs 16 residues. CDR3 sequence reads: CASSQGLRTVANTIYF. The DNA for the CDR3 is TGCGCCAGCAGCCAAGGGCTAAGGACAGTGGCAAACACCATATATTTT.

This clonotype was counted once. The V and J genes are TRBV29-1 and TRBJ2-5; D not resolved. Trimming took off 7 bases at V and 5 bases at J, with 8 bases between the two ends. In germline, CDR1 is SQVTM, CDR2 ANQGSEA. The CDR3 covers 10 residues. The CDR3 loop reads CSALLETQYF. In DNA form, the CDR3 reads TGCAGCGCCCTCCTGGAGACCCAGTACTTC.

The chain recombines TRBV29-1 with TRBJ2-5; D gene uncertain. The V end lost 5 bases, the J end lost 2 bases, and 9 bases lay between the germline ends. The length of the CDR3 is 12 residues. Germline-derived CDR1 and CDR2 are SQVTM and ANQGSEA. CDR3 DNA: TGCAGCGTTCGTTGGCCTCAAGAGACCCAGTACTTC. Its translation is CSVRWPQETQYF.

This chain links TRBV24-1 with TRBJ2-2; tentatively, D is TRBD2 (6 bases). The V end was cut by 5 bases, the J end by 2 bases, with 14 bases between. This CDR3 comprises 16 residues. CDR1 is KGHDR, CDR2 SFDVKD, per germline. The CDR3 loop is CATSALGGGNTGELFF. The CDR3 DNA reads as TGTGCCACCAGTGCCTTGGGGGGTGGCAACACCGGGGAGCTGTTTTTT.

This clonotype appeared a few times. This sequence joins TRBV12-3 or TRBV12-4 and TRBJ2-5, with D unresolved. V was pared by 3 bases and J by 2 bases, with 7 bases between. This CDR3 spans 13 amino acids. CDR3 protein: CASSFGIQETQYF. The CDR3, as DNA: TGTGCCAGCAGTTTTGGCATACAAGAGACCCAGTACTTC.

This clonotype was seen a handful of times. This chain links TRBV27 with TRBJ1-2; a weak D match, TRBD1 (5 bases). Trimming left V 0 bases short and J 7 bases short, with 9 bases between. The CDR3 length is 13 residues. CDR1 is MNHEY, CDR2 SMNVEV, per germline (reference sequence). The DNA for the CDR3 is TGTGCCAGCAGTTTATCAGAGGGGAGTGGCTACACCTTC. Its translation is CASSLSEGSGYTF.

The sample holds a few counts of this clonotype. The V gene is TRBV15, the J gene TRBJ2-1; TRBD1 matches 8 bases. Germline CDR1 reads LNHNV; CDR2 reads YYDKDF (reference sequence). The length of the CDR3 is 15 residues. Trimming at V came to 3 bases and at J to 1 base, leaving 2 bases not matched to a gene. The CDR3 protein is CATSRDRESYNEQFF. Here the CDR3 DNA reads TGTGCCACCAGCAGGGACAGGGAATCCTACAATGAGCAGTTCTTC.

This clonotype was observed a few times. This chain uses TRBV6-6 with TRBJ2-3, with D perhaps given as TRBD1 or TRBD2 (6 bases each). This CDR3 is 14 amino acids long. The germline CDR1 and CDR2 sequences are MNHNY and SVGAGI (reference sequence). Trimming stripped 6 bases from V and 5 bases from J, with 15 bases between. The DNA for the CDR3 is TGTGCCAGCAGCCCCGAGGGGGGTCGAGATACGCAGTATTTT. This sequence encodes CASSPEGGRDTQYF.

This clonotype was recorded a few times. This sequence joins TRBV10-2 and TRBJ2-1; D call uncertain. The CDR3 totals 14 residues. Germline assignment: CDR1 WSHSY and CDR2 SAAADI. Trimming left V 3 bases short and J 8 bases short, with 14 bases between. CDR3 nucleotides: TGCGCCAGCAGTGATATAGTTCAGAACGATGAGCAGTTCTTC. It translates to CASSDIVQNDEQFF.

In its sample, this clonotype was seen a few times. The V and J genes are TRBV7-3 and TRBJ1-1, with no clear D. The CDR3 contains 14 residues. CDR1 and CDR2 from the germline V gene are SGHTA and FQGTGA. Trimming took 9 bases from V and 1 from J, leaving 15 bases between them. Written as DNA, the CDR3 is TGTGCCAGTAGGATCTCGGGCGGGAACACTGAAGCTTTCTTT. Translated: CASRISGGNTEAFF.

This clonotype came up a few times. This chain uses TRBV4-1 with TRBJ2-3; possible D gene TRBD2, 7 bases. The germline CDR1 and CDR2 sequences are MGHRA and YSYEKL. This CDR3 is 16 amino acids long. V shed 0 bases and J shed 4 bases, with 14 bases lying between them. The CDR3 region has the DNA TGCGCCAGCAGCCAAGAGGGGCGCGGGGGCGCAGATACGCAGTATTTT. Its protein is CASSQEGRGGADTQYF.